This T cell receptor (beta chain) is drawn from a study of blood T cell repertoires in COVID-19 (dated by TCRdb to 2018 to 2021). Background for the entire study: Collaborator samples came from the United States, Italy and Spain and covered acute and convalescent phases of COVID-19. The prospective study material was composed of cDNA or gDNA derived from T cells, B-cell-depleted T cells, or PBMCs. The samples were drawn from two sources: the first 160 participants of the ongoing ImmuneRACE study, and 1,000 to 1,500 subjects contributed by 6 global collaborators. The sample metadata nearly always contained a de-identified subject ID, COVID-19 status, age in years and sex. Deeply sampled blood TCRbeta repertoires from subjects exposed to, actively infected with, or recovered from COVID-19 were included in the dataset. The repertoires were made available in a free public database intended to serve as a resource for research on the immune response to SARS-CoV-2. Where HLA class I and class II types were available, the types were taken from metadata supplied by the sample provider, not from assay-based typing. Broad study findings and their caveats: The amount of clinical and demographic metadata varied by source and participant and was provided uncurated.

The junction shows trimming of 5 bases on V and 3 bases on J, plus 11 bases between the germline ends. Its CDR3 holds 13 amino acids, cysteine through phenylalanine. Here the CDR3 DNA is all that survives: 39 bases in frame from base 1. CDR1 and CDR2 are drawn from the germline V gene (reference sequence): SGHKS, YYEKEE. TCRbeta CDR3 regions were amplified from genomic DNA using the immunoSEQ Assay, a bias-controlled multiplex PCR. Concerning the study's data processing: The number of nucleated cells in each sample was estimated by amplification of reference gene primers within the assay. To quantify the absolute abundance of each unique TCRbeta CDR3 rearrangement, sequence reads were collapsed and filtered. For each sample, productive Simpson clonality was calculated by taking the square root of Simpson's diversity index across productive rearrangements. Entries here come from immuneACCESS through TCRdb and include only in-frame sequences with V and J called. Some clones fail to appear in such tables; in the studies checked, an unresolved V gene covers under half of the shortfall, and the cause of the remainder is unknown. That table furnishes V, J and clone size, whereas the DNA furnished D and trimming. The sample profile shows 150,000 to 200,000 clones; 65% to 90% of them were found once. The ten largest account for approximately 1.4% of the sample.

For this clone: The antigen it binds to is not known. No clone much larger than this one lies a single base away; base qualities are absent.

Whole blood was collected in K2EDTA tubes by collaborating institutions according to the institutions' own protocols. For TCRbeta analysis, collaborators shipped samples in one of three forms: frozen whole blood, isolated PBMCs, or DNA extracted from either of those sample types. The rearranged chain carries TRBV5-5 and TRBJ1-1; the D gene is not confidently resolved. The clonotype comes from a human donor in a cohort sampled during active COVID-19. Sequenced material: peripheral blood. The CDR3 reads CASSFDRDTEAFF. In nucleotides, the sequence is TGTGCCAGCAGTTTTGATCGGGACACTGAAGCTTTCTTT.